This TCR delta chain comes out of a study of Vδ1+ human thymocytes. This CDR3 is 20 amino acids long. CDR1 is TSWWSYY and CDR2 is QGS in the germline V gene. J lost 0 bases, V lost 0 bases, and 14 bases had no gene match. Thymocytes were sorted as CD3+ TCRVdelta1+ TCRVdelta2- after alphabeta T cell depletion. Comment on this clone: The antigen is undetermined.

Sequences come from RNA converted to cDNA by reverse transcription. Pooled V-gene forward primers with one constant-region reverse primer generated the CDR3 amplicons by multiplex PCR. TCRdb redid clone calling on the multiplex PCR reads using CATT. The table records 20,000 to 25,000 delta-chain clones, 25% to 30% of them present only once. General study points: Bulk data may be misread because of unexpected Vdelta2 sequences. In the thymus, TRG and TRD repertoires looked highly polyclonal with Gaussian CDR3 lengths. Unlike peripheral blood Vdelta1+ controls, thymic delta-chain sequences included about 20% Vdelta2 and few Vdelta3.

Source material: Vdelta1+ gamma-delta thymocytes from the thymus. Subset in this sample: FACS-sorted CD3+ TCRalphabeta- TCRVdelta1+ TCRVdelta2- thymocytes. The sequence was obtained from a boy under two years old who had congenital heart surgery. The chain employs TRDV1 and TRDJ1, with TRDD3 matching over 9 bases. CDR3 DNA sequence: TGTGCTCTTGGGGAACTTAGCTACCTTATCTGGGGGATTCACACCGATAAACTCATCTTT. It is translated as CALGELSYLIWGIHTDKLIF.